The 20 T cell receptor beta chains in this list originate from one sample, sequenced in a study of CD8 T cells in ankylosing spondylitis. From the 5' RACE reads, TCRdb called clonotypes with MiXCR, one entry per CDR3 protein. The repertoire holds around 150,000 distinct CDR3 sequences, with around 20% as singletons. The sequencing input was blood, either unsorted or a sorted T cell fraction (not recorded which). The source is a male donor with ankylosing spondylitis or in good health (not recorded which).

Ten or more counts support this clonotype. The chain is built from TRBV12-3 or TRBV12-4 and TRBJ2-1, with TRBD1 matching over 7 bases. Losses at the gene ends were 6 bases for V and 6 bases for J; bases not matched to a gene: 14. This CDR3 contains 16 residues. CDR3 in DNA: TGTGCCAGCAGGACTACCAAGGCTACAGGGGTCAATGAGCAGTTCTTC. Its translation: CASRTTKATGVNEQFF.

The chain couples TRBV12-3 or TRBV12-4 to TRBJ1-1; D gene uncertain. V lost 3 bases and J lost 1, with 9 bases in between. This CDR3 has 14 residues. The CDR3 DNA reads as TGTGCCAGCAGTTTTCCCGAGTCGAACACTGAAGCTTTCTTT. Translation gives CASSFPESNTEAFF.

The sample holds many counts of this clonotype. This chain connects TRBV19 to TRBJ1-2; D possibly corresponds to TRBD1 (6 bases). The V gene's germline CDR1 is LNHDA and CDR2 SQIVND (reference sequence). This CDR3 has 15 amino acids. Trimming took 0 bases from V and 8 from J, leaving 16 bases between them. The CDR3 loop is CASSIEKGGLHGYTF. In nucleotides, the CDR3 is TGTGCCAGTAGTATAGAAAAAGGGGGACTCCACGGCTACACCTTC. The full variable domain, in which reference TRBV19 and TRBJ1-2 provide the parts outside the CDR3, is DGGITQSPKYLFRKEGQNVTLSCEQNLNHDAMYWYRQDPGQGLRLIYYSQIVNDFQKGDIAEGYSVSREKKESFPLTVTSAQKNPTAFYLCASSIEKGGLHGYTFGSGTRLTVV.

In this sample, this clonotype turned up a few times. The rearrangement links TRBV12-3 or TRBV12-4 to TRBJ1-2; D gene ambiguous. CDR3 length equals 13 residues. Deletions cut 1 base from V and 7 bases from J, with 10 bases between. The CDR3 loop reads CASSLGEVGGYTF. As DNA, the CDR3 is TGTGCCAGCAGTTTAGGAGAAGTGGGTGGCTACACCTTC.

This clonotype was seen repeatedly, ten times or more. The CDR3 region is CASSLGRQVSYEQYF. DNA of the CDR3: TGTGCCAGCAGCTTGGGAAGACAGGTCTCCTACGAGCAGTACTTC. The rearrangement joins TRBV5-5 to TRBJ2-7, with a weak D call TRBD1 (6 bases). Germline loops: CDR1 SGHKS, CDR2 YYEKEE (reference sequence). The CDR3 runs 15 residues. The germline V and J ends were trimmed by 0 bases and 0 bases, with 10 bases remaining between them.

This clonotype has a count of ten or more. The chain is built from TRBV29-1 and TRBJ1-2; 7 bases agree with TRBD1. The junction had 8 bases not matched to a gene; V was cut back by 3 bases and J by 4 bases. The length of the CDR3 is 14 residues. Looked up from germline, CDR1 is SQVTM and CDR2 is ANQGSEA. The CDR3 region is CSVDGGTDLYGYTF. The CDR3 nucleotides are TGCAGCGTTGACGGCGGGACAGACCTCTATGGCTACACCTTC.

The chain joins TRBV5-1 to TRBJ2-2; 7 nucleotides align to TRBD2. Germline CDR1 is SGHRS and CDR2 is YFSETQ. The CDR3 covers 17 residues. After removal of 3 bases from V and 0 bases from J, the junction contained 8 bases not matched to a gene. The CDR3 DNA is TGCGCCAGCAGCTCGAGTCCTAGCGGAGCGAACACCGGGGAGCTGTTTTTT. Its translation is CASSSSPSGANTGELFF.

The rearrangement uses TRBV5-4 and TRBJ1-1; D is possibly TRBD1 (5 bases). Trimming took 1 base from V and 4 from J, leaving 8 bases between them. Germline CDR1 and CDR2: SGHNT and YYREEE (reference sequence). This CDR3 region has 13 residues. The CDR3 is CASSLLGATEAFF. The DNA for the CDR3 is TGTGCCAGCAGCTTGTTAGGGGCCACTGAAGCTTTCTTT.

This clonotype was observed a few times. V is TRBV11-2 and J is TRBJ1-1; D call uncertain. CDR1 is SGHAT and CDR2 is FQNNGV in the germline V gene. V gave up 4 bases and J gave up 6 bases, with 6 bases separating them. The CDR3 is 11 amino acids. The CDR3 region has the DNA TGTGCCAGCAGCTCCTCCCCTGAAGCTTTCTTT. Protein: CASSSSPEAFF.

This clonotype was seen repeatedly, ten times or more. The chain joins TRBV5-1 to TRBJ2-7, with D uncertain. Deletions cut 4 bases from V and 3 bases from J, with 5 bases between. CDR1 is SGHRS and CDR2 is YFSETQ in the germline V gene. The length of the CDR3 is 11 residues. CDR3 nucleotide sequence: TGCGCCAGCAGCGCGGACTACGAGCAGTACTTC. Protein: CASSADYEQYF.

The rearrangement uses TRBV5-1 and TRBJ2-2, with TRBD1 as a possible D gene (6 bases). The germline gives CDR1 SGHRS, CDR2 YFSETQ. The CDR3 extends over 16 amino acids. The V end was cut by 0 bases, the J end by 5 bases, with 14 bases between. CDR3 sequence: CASSLERTEVTGELFF. CDR3 nucleotides: TGCGCCAGCAGCTTGGAGAGGACAGAGGTAACCGGGGAGCTGTTTTTT.

This clonotype was seen only a few times. The chain uses TRBV5-5 and TRBJ2-5; 11 bases are a match to TRBD2. The CDR3 runs 18 residues. Germline-derived CDR1 and CDR2 are SGHKS and YYEKEE (reference sequence). V shed 2 bases and J 9 bases; nucleotides not matched to a gene: 18. The CDR3 region is CASSFFTAGTSGVMAQYF. DNA for the CDR3: TGTGCCAGCAGCTTTTTCACAGCCGGGACTAGCGGTGTTATGGCCCAGTACTTC.

This clonotype was detected many times. The V gene is TRBV27, the J gene TRBJ1-1, with D possibly being TRBD1 (5 bases). This CDR3 spans 15 amino acids. The V end was cut by 0 bases, the J end by 1 base, with 9 bases between. Germline CDR1 is MNHEY and CDR2 is SMNVEV (reference sequence). CDR3 protein: CASSLSPGSNTEAFF. In nucleotides, the CDR3 is TGTGCCAGCAGTTTATCTCCAGGGTCGAACACTGAAGCTTTCTTT.

The chain carries TRBV29-1 and TRBJ2-2; D call uncertain. The CDR3 is made up of 13 amino acids. V was clipped by 4 bases and J by 3 bases, with 9 bases between them. Per germline, CDR1 SQVTM and CDR2 ANQGSEA. The CDR3 DNA follows: TGCAGCGTTGGTGGGCGCGACACCGGGGAGCTGTTTTTT. Its translation: CSVGGRDTGELFF.

This clonotype was counted between two and nine times. The junction departs from the called germline gene at one end, perhaps through a read error. The rearrangement joins TRBV10-3 to TRBJ2-7; D is perhaps TRBD1 (7 bases). The germline CDR1 and CDR2 sequences are ENHRY and SYGVKD. The CDR3 runs 13 residues. The CDR3 DNA follows: TGTGCCATCAGTGATAGCGCAGGGGGAGGTTGGAACTTC. Encoded protein: CAISDSAGGGWNF.

Concerning this clonotype itself: A much larger clonotype is one base distant, so this may be a read error. The J gene is TRBJ2-1, the V gene TRBV10-3; 9 positions agree with TRBD1. Germline CDR1 ENHRY, CDR2 SYGVKD. The CDR3 loop spans 15 amino acids. The CDR3 reads CTISPTGGVYNEQFF. CDR3 in DNA: TGTACCATCAGTCCTACAGGGGGCGTTTACAATGAGCAGTTCTTC.

This clonotype was observed many times. This chain joins TRBV9 and TRBJ2-4, with D maybe TRBD2 (5 bases). There are 15 residues in the CDR3. V was clipped by 4 bases and J by 0 bases, with 11 bases between them. Germline V gives CDR1 SGDLS, CDR2 YYNGEE. DNA of the CDR3: TGTGCCAGCAGCCCCGCCGGACTAGCCAAAAACATTCAGTACTTC. This encodes CASSPAGLAKNIQYF. Looking up the rest from reference TRBV9 and TRBJ2-4 gives the full variable domain: DSGVTQTPKHLITATGQRVTLRCSPRSGDLSVYWYQQSLDQGLQFLIQYYNGEERAKGNILERFSAQQFPDLHSELNLSSLELGDSALYFCASSPAGLAKNIQYFGAGTRLSVL.

A few counts support this clonotype. This rearrangement joins TRBV7-2 to TRBJ2-7; D unclear. V was pared by 5 bases and J by 0 bases, with 11 bases between. The germline V gene encodes CDR1 SGHTA and CDR2 FQGNSA. CDR3 length: 14 amino acids. As DNA, the CDR3 is TGTGCCAGCAGCGGTTCTGCCGGCTCCTACGAGCAGTACTTC. It translates to CASSGSAGSYEQYF.

As regards this clonotype: An end of the junction does not agree with germline; a read error may underlie this. The gene calls are TRBV29-1 and TRBJ2-7; TRBD1 aligns across 7 bases. The germline V gene encodes CDR1 SQVTM and CDR2 ANQGSEA. There are 12 residues in the CDR3. In DNA form, the CDR3 reads TGCAGCGTACGGGACAGCTCCTACGTGCAGTACTTC. Protein sequence: CSVRDSSYVQYF.

This clonotype was seen at least ten times. The chain is built from TRBV6-1 and TRBJ1-1; no reliable D call. This CDR3 contains 13 residues. Germline V CDR1 and CDR2: MNHNS, SASEGT. V lost 8 bases and J 1 base, leaving 11 bases between the germline ends. The CDR3 nucleotides are TGTGCCAGCCGTAGAGGGCAGAACACTGAAGCTTTCTTT. It encodes CASRRGQNTEAFF.